The 6 T cell receptor beta chains below were found in one sample sequenced in a study of OX40 agonist ivuxolimab in advanced cancers. Sequencing was performed with immunoSEQ multiplex PCR; in TCRdb, only in-frame clones are kept and a portion is missing. The table records tens of thousands of clones, around four fifths of them present only once. Material: CD4+ or CD8+ T cells sorted from blood, obtained in a trial of the OX40 agonist ivuxolimab. These receptors all come from an adult with an advanced solid tumor such as melanoma, head and neck, liver or kidney cancer.

This chain links TRBV10-3 with TRBJ2-3; TRBD2 agrees at 12 bases. The CDR3 consists of 15 residues. CDR1 and CDR2 from the germline V gene are ENHRY and SYGVKD. V trimming: 7 bases; J trimming: 4 bases; junction bases outside the gene matches: 6. The CDR3 reads CAINRLAGEPDTQYF. For the CDR3, the DNA is TGTGCCATCAATAGACTAGCGGGAGAACCAGATACGCAGTATTTT.

V is TRBV2 and J is TRBJ2-5; 10 bases agree with TRBD2. The germline V gene has CDR1 SNHLY and CDR2 FYNNEI. The V segment lost 0 bases and the J segment 3 bases; nucleotides outside the gene matches: 1. The CDR3 covers 15 residues. The CDR3 reads CASSEAGTSEETQYF. CDR3 coding DNA: TGTGCCAGCAGTGAAGCAGGGACTAGCGAAGAGACCCAGTACTTC. The complete variable domain, with remaining parts taken from reference TRBV2 and TRBJ2-5, reads EPEVTQTPSHQVTQMGQEVILRCVPISNHLYFYWYRQILGQKVEFLVSFYNNEISEKSEIFDDQFSVERPDGSNFTLKIRSTKLEDSAMYFCASSEAGTSEETQYFGPGTRLLVL.

This rearrangement joins TRBV5-1 to TRBJ2-1; TRBD1 matches at 7 bases. Looked up from germline, CDR1 is SGHRS and CDR2 is YFSETQ. V was pared by 4 bases and J by 3 bases, with 7 bases of the junction left unmatched. The CDR3 is made up of 15 amino acids. CDR3 coding DNA: TGCGCCAGCAGCCCCGGGACAGACGACTACAATGAGCAGTTCTTC. Translation: CASSPGTDDYNEQFF. Drawing the rest from reference TRBV5-1 and TRBJ2-1, the complete variable domain is KAGVTQTPRYLIKTRGQQVTLSCSPISGHRSVSWYQQTPGQGLQFLFEYFSETQRNKGNFPGRFSGRQFSNSRSEMNVSTLELGDSALYLCASSPGTDDYNEQFFGPGTRLTVL.

This clone occurred a few times. CDR3 loop: CASSLEAGPGGNTIYF. For the CDR3, the DNA is TGTGCCAGCAGTTTGGAGGCGGGCCCGGGGGGAAACACCATATATTTT. This chain connects TRBV28 to TRBJ1-3; D not certain. Looked up from germline, CDR1 is MDHEN and CDR2 is SYDVKM. Deletions cut 3 bases from V and 4 bases from J, with 16 bases between. The length of the CDR3 is 16 residues.

This chain connects TRBV14 to TRBJ1-1, with a tentative D call TRBD1 (6 bases). This CDR3 contains 16 residues. Per germline, CDR1 SGHDN and CDR2 FVKESK. Deletions cut 0 bases from V and 4 bases from J, with 15 bases between. The CDR3 DNA is TGTGCCAGCAGCCAAGATTATCGCAGGGGCATCACTGAAGCTTTCTTT. Translating it yields CASSQDYRRGITEAFF.

The V gene is TRBV6-1, the J gene TRBJ1-5; D not certain. Germline-derived CDR1 and CDR2 are MNHNS and SASEGT. Trimming took off 4 bases at V and 3 bases at J, with 10 bases between the two ends. CDR3 length: 14 residues. The DNA for the CDR3 is TGTGCCAGCAGTGCGACGCATATCAATCAGCCCCAGCATTTT. Amino acids: CASSATHINQPQHF.